This TCR beta chain was found in a study of T-cell memory formation after mild COVID-19. About the research overall: Most TCR clusters belonged to a single donor.

The CDR3 contains 14 residues. Germline loops: CDR1 SGHRS, CDR2 YFSETQ. Trimming removed 5 bases at V and 2 bases at J, with 13 bases between. Study-wide results and caveats: Contracting CD4+ clones were located mainly in CM and EM, and CD8+ clones in EMRA. Clones that contracted from day 15 to 85 were balanced CD4/CD8, while later expanders leaned CD4+.

The sample holds a few counts of this clonotype. Its antigen is unidentified. With constant-segment primers, 5'RACE yielded cDNA libraries of TCR alpha and TCR beta that carried sample barcodes and UMIs. In TCRdb, the 5' RACE reads were re-called with MiXCR into one record per CDR3 protein. The sample has about 290,000 distinct CDR3 sequences; roughly 15% are singletons. The clonotype was recovered from a young man who had mild COVID-19 (a few samples of this study predate the infection). Cell type and time point are not known. Sequenced input: PBMCs or a T cell subset sorted from them (not recorded which). J is TRBJ2-5 and V is TRBV5-1; a weak D match, TRBD2 (7 bases). CDR3 in amino acids: CASRRGQEQETQYF. The DNA of the CDR3 is TGCGCCAGCAGGCGGGGGCAGGAACAAGAGACCCAGTACTTC.